The sequence of this TCR beta chain was determined in a study of T cells in Graves' hyperthyroidism and ophthalmopathy. Amplification targeted TCR beta CDR3 regions from RNA transcripts. The TCR CDR3 first-round RT-PCR relied on the HTBI primer set. MiXCR, run by TCRdb on the multiplex PCR reads, gives a single entry per CDR3 protein. This table holds 350,000 or so distinct CDR3 sequences, 21% found once. This clonotype was detected ten times or more. The hyperthyroidism patients had all been newly diagnosed, and their disease duration was under 2 months. Their ages ranged from 18 to 65 years. Criteria for exclusion of patients were uncontrolled infection, other autoimmune disease, pregnancy or lactation. Sequenced sample: blood. The TCR comes from a woman between 50 and 59 years old with Graves' hyperthyroidism.

DNA for the CDR3: TGTGCCAGCAGCTTAACCAGGGGGCCTGGAAACACCATATATTTT. This gives the protein CASSLTRGPGNTIYF. The chain employs TRBV7-3 and TRBJ1-3; 8 bases are a match to TRBD1. V trimming: 0 bases; J trimming: 2 bases; junction bases outside the gene matches: 0. The CDR3 covers 15 residues. Germline V CDR1 and CDR2: SGHTA, FQGTGA.